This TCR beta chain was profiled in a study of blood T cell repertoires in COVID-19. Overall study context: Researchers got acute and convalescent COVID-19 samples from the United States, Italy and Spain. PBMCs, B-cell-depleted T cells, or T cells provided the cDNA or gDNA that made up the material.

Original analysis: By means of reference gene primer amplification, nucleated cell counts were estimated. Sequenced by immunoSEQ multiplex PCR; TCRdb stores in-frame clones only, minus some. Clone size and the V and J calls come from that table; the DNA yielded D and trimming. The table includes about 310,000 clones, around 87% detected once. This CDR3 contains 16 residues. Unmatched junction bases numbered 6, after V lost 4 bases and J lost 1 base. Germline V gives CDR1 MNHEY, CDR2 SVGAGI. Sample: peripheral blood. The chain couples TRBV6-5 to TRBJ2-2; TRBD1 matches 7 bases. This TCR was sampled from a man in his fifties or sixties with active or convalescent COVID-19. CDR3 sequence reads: CASSFSGGGNTGELFF. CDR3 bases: TGTGCCAGCAGTTTCTCAGGGGGTGGGAACACCGGGGAGCTGTTTTTT.